Following are 16 T cell receptor beta chains from one sample sequenced in a study of spatial heterogeneity in lung cancer. MiXCR, run by TCRdb on the 5' RACE reads, gives a single entry per CDR3 protein. The top ten hold about 45% of the sample, which has around 41,000 distinct CDR3 sequences, roughly 7% seen once. Sample time point: sample taken at primary tumor resection. No cells were sorted before sequencing. The whole RNA sequenced was extracted from tumor, nontumor lung or frozen PBMC. Sequencing was performed on PBMCs, taken at surgery. These receptors all stem from a female donor with early-stage non-small cell lung cancer.

This clonotype was seen a handful of times. J is TRBJ2-1 and V is TRBV15; perhaps D is TRBD1 or TRBD2 (5 bases each). CDR1 and CDR2 (germline): LNHNV, YYDKDF (reference sequence). The V end was cut by 1 base, the J end by 12 bases, with 10 bases between. The CDR3 covers 12 residues. The CDR3 DNA reads TGTGCCACCAGCAGAGGAGGGACGATGCAGTTCTTC. The encoded protein is CATSRGGTMQFF.

Many counts were recorded for this clonotype. The V gene is TRBV5-1, the J gene TRBJ1-6; no clear D. The germline V gene has CDR1 SGHRS and CDR2 YFSETQ. Trimming removed 0 bases from V and 10 bases from J, with 11 bases in between. The CDR3 sequence is 14 residues long. The CDR3 DNA reads as TGCGCCAGCAGCTTGGAGACAAGAGAATCACCCCTCCACTTT. Encoded protein: CASSLETRESPLHF.

This clonotype was recorded many times. V gene TRBV15 combines with J gene TRBJ1-5; TRBD1 agrees at 7 bases. In germline, CDR1 is LNHNV, CDR2 YYDKDF (reference sequence). The CDR3 is 15 residues long. V shed 6 bases and J 2 bases; nucleotides not matched to a gene: 7. CDR3 in amino acids: CATRRQGRGNQPQHF. CDR3 bases: TGTGCCACCAGACGACAGGGTAGAGGCAATCAGCCCCAGCATTTT. Combining the CDR3 with reference TRBV15 and TRBJ1-5 gives the whole variable domain DAMVIQNPRYQVTQFGKPVTLSCSQTLNHNVMYWYQQKSSQAPKLLFHYYDKDFNNEADTPDNFQSRRPNTSFCFLDIRSPGLGDTAMYLCATRRQGRGNQPQHFGDGTRLSIL.

This clonotype has a count of ten or more. The chain has TRBV18 and TRBJ2-5; D perhaps matches TRBD2 (5 bases). The V gene lost 2 bases and the J gene lost 4 bases, with 5 bases spanning the gap. The CDR3 totals 12 residues. The V gene's germline CDR1 is KGHSH and CDR2 LQKENI. Here the CDR3 reads CASSPEGETQYF. The CDR3 nucleotides read TGTGCCAGCTCACCAGAGGGAGAGACCCAGTACTTC. Based on the CDR3 plus reference TRBV18 and TRBJ2-5, the full variable domain is NAGVMQNPRHLVRRRGQEARLRCSPMKGHSHVYWYRQLPEEGLKFMVYLQKENIIDESGMPKERFSAEFPKEGPSILRIQQVVRGDSAAYFCASSPEGETQYFGPGTRLLVL.

This clonotype was recorded a few times. The chain recombines TRBV6-5 with TRBJ2-1; TRBD1 matches at 8 bases. Germline V gene data show CDR1 as MNHEY and CDR2 as SVGAGI. The ends lost 6 bases at V and 3 bases at J; junction bases unmatched: 13. This CDR3 comprises 17 residues. The CDR3 coding sequence is TGTGCCAGCAGGCGATTCGACAGGGGACTGTTCTACAATGAGCAGTTCTTC. It translates to CASRRFDRGLFYNEQFF.

In this sample, this clonotype turned up many times. The rearrangement joins TRBV18 to TRBJ1-2; D remains unclear. Germline V gene data show CDR1 as KGHSH and CDR2 as LQKENI. V lost 3 bases to trimming and J lost 6 bases, with 11 bases between them. This CDR3 region has 13 residues. CDR3 amino acids: CASSPGGMDGYTF. CDR3 DNA sequence: TGTGCCAGCTCACCTGGCGGAATGGATGGCTACACCTTC.

Ten or more counts support this clonotype. V and J are TRBV4-2 and TRBJ2-3, with D perhaps TRBD1 (6 bases). In germline, CDR1 is LGHNA, CDR2 YNFKEQ. The ends were cut back, 5 bases at V and 0 bases at J, with 15 bases in the middle. This CDR3 has 16 residues. The CDR3 DNA sequence: TGTGCCAGCAGCGCCCAACCGGGACATAGCACAGATACGCAGTATTTT. Translation: CASSAQPGHSTDTQYF.

This clonotype was counted at least ten times. The gene calls are TRBV18 and TRBJ2-7, with 8 bases lining up with TRBD1. Trimming cost V 0 bases and J 2 bases; bases outside gene matches: 3. This CDR3 contains 15 residues. Germline V CDR1 and CDR2: KGHSH, LQKENI. For the CDR3, the DNA is TGTGCCAGCTCACCACCCGGGACAGGAGCCTACGAGCAGTACTTC. Protein: CASSPPGTGAYEQYF.

This clonotype occurred a few times. This chain connects TRBV6-1 to TRBJ1-2; the D gene is possibly TRBD1 (5 bases). The CDR3 is made up of 14 amino acids. Per the germline V gene, CDR1 is MNHNS and CDR2 is SASEGT. With 7 bases removed from V and 8 bases from J, the gap between germline ends came to 20 bases. The CDR3 DNA is TGTGCCAGCATTCTGAGTCCGGGGCCGGTAGGCTACACCTTC. It translates to CASILSPGPVGYTF.

V is TRBV5-4 and J is TRBJ1-1; no clear D. The CDR3 contains 13 residues. V was trimmed by 4 bases and J by 3 bases, leaving 10 bases between them. Germline values: CDR1 SGHNT, CDR2 YYREEE (reference sequence). CDR3 sequence reads: CASSRQRDTEAFF. CDR3 sequence (DNA): TGTGCCAGCAGCCGTCAGAGGGACACTGAAGCTTTCTTT.

This clonotype appeared many times. V gene TRBV7-3 combines with J gene TRBJ2-1; no clear D. V lost 2 bases and J lost 5, with 13 bases in between. This CDR3 has 15 amino acids. From germline, CDR1 is SGHTA and CDR2 FQGTGA. The chain's CDR3 is CASSLGRLAHNEQFF. The CDR3, as DNA: TGTGCCAGCAGCTTAGGTCGCTTAGCTCACAATGAGCAGTTCTTC.

This clonotype was seen at least ten times. The chain recombines TRBV6-1 with TRBJ2-7, with TRBD1 as a possible D gene (6 bases). Looked up from germline, CDR1 is MNHNS and CDR2 is SASEGT. Trimming took off 0 bases at V and 6 bases at J, with 9 bases between the two ends. The CDR3 covers 13 residues. The CDR3 region has the DNA TGTGCCAGCAGTGAAGCGGGACAAGGCGAGCAGTACTTC. Translation: CASSEAGQGEQYF.

This clonotype occurred many times. This chain connects TRBV5-1 to TRBJ1-6; TRBD1 matches 7 bases. Trimming at V came to 0 bases and at J to 9 bases, leaving 15 bases not matched to a gene. Germline lookup yields CDR1 SGHRS and CDR2 YFSETQ. The CDR3 spans 18 residues. CDR3 residues: CASSLVPEGARMTSPLHF. The CDR3 bases are TGCGCCAGCAGCTTGGTACCTGAGGGGGCGCGGATGACTTCACCCCTCCACTTT.

This clonotype was detected a few times. This chain connects TRBV3-1 to TRBJ2-1; tentative D call: TRBD1 (5 bases). From germline, CDR1 is LGHDT and CDR2 YNNKEL (reference sequence). This CDR3 is built from 13 residues. Trimming removed 4 bases at V and 13 bases at J, with 17 bases between. In nucleotides, the CDR3 is TGTGCCAGCAGCCTAGGAACGGACACTCGTCAGTTCTTC. This codes for CASSLGTDTRQFF.

The chain combines TRBV7-9 with TRBJ2-1; 10 positions agree with TRBD2. V was clipped by 3 bases and J by 4 bases; unmatched bases: 6. The CDR3 runs 16 residues. CDR1 and CDR2 (germline): SEHNR, FQNEAQ (reference sequence). The CDR3 DNA follows: TGTGCCAGCAGCTTTCCCAGCGGGGGGGCATACAATGAGCAGTTCTTC. It translates to CASSFPSGGAYNEQFF.

In this sample, this clonotype is large. The chain employs TRBV7-9 and TRBJ2-6; D perhaps matches TRBD2 (6 bases). The CDR3 loop spans 16 amino acids. Trimming left V 0 bases short and J 0 bases short, with 6 bases between. CDR1 is SEHNR and CDR2 is FQNEAQ in the germline V gene (reference sequence). The CDR3: CASSLAGGSGANVLTF. The CDR3 DNA follows: TGTGCCAGCAGCTTAGCGGGAGGCTCTGGGGCCAACGTCCTGACTTTC.